The source of this TCR beta chain is a study of cytomegalovirus exposure and HLA in healthy donors. The overall study: Early released data had about 85 million unique TCRs, all coming from HLA-typed donors.

The PCR used 60 Vbeta and 13 Jbeta primers. Profiled with immunoSEQ multiplex PCR; TCRdb holds only in-frame clones, not every one. Of some 110,000 clones in the sample, approximately 9.4% were seen once. This clone was found a few times. V shed 0 bases, J shed 0 bases, and the junction held 2 bases outside the gene matches. The germline CDR1 and CDR2 sequences are MNHEY and SMNVEV (reference sequence). The length of the CDR3 is 19 residues. The origin of this receptor is a young man in good health and CMV-seronegative. Material: PBMCs. The V and J genes are TRBV27 and TRBJ2-4, with TRBD2 identical over 16 bases. CDR3 nucleotides: TGTGCCAGCAGTTTATCGGGACTAGCGGGAGGGGTAGCCAAAAACATTCAGTACTTC. Translating it yields CASSLSGLAGGVAKNIQYF.